These T cell receptor beta chains were read from a single sample in a study of radiation and T cells in renal cell carcinoma. Using immunoSEQ multiplex PCR, the repertoire was profiled, and TCRdb retains in-frame clones only, with some absent. The repertoire consists of more than 8,000 clones, with roughly three fifths occurring once and the leading ten covering 8.5% to 10%. The specimen was tumor tissue, collected from a patient whose treatment was nephrectomy without radiotherapy. The receptors were sampled from a middle-aged man with renal cell carcinoma. Each CDR3 is given with its conserved first and last residue. D genes are given only for firm matches. Where a row states a size, it is once, few, many or the class of an expanded clone; other rows omit it.

D: TRBD2; length: 14; J: TRBJ2-7; size: -; V: TRBV7-9; CDR3: CASSSSGSKGEQYF; DNA: TGTGCCAGCAGCTCTAGCGGGAGCAAAGGCGAGCAGTACTTC
D: -; length: 18; J: TRBJ2-1; size: few; V: TRBV14; CDR3: CASSQDYGGMGFVDEQFF; DNA: TGTGCCAGCAGCCAAGATTATGGCGGGATGGGATTTGTCGATGAGCAGTTCTTC
D: -; length: 16; J: TRBJ2-3; size: -; V: TRBV27; CDR3: CASSILAAEGTDTQYF; DNA: TGTGCCAGCAGTATTTTAGCGGCGGAGGGTACAGATACGCAGTATTTT
D: -; length: 12; J: TRBJ2-3; size: -; V: TRBV7-9; CDR3: CASSLGTDTQYF; DNA: TGTGCCAGCAGCCTAGGCACAGATACGCAGTATTTT
D: -; length: 12; J: TRBJ1-1; size: few; V: TRBV4-3; CDR3: CASSKENTEAFF; DNA: TGCGCCAGCAGTAAGGAGAACACTGAAGCTTTCTTT
D: -; length: 16; J: TRBJ1-3; size: -; V: TRBV4-3; CDR3: CASSQGRGSGGNTIYF; DNA: TGCGCCAGCAGCCAAGGCAGGGGTTCTGGCGGAAACACCATATATTTT
D: TRBD1; length: 14; J: TRBJ1-5; size: medium-sized; V: TRBV9; CDR3: CASSPGTGPGPQHF; DNA: TGTGCCAGCAGCCCCGGGACAGGGCCCGGGCCCCAGCATTTT
D: -; length: 17; J: TRBJ2-2; size: -; V: TRBV18; CDR3: CASSPPSAETNTGELFF; DNA: TGTGCCAGCTCACCACCCTCGGCGGAAACGAACACCGGGGAGCTGTTTTTT
D: TRBD2; length: 18; J: TRBJ2-1; size: -; V: TRBV11-3; CDR3: CASSLARLAGAYWNEQFF; DNA: TGTGCCAGCAGCTTAGCTAGGCTAGCGGGAGCTTACTGGAATGAGCAGTTCTTC
D: -; length: 11; J: TRBJ1-3; size: -; V: TRBV6-8; CDR3: CASRAGGTIYF; DNA: TGTGCCAGCAGGGCCGGGGGAACCATATATTTT
D: -; length: 15; J: TRBJ2-3; size: -; V: TRBV19; CDR3: CASSFENRATDTQYF; DNA: TGTGCCAGTAGTTTTGAAAACCGGGCCACAGATACGCAGTATTTT
D: -; length: 14; J: TRBJ1-5; size: -; V: TRBV6-5; CDR3: CATRPGYSNQPQHF; DNA: TGTGCCACCCGGCCGGGGTATAGCAATCAGCCCCAGCATTTT
D: -; length: 12; J: TRBJ1-2; size: few; V: TRBV9; CDR3: CASSVDGYGYTF; DNA: TGTGCCAGCAGCGTAGACGGGTATGGCTACACCTTC
D: TRBD1; length: 13; J: TRBJ1-2; size: medium-sized; V: TRBV29-1; CDR3: CSVGQGAGDGYTF; DNA: TGCAGCGTTGGACAGGGGGCTGGAGACGGCTACACCTTC
D: -; length: 19; J: TRBJ2-7; size: -; V: TRBV28; CDR3: CASNTEGVVLAGSSYEQYF; DNA: TGTGCCAGCAACACCGAGGGGGTCGTTTTAGCGGGTAGCTCCTACGAGCAGTACTTC
D: TRBD1; length: 14; J: TRBJ1-2; size: -; V: TRBV6-5; CDR3: CASRSQGDHRGYTF; DNA: TGTGCCAGCAGATCACAGGGGGATCATCGTGGCTACACCTTC
D: -; length: 16; J: TRBJ2-4; size: -; V: TRBV2; CDR3: CASSEGGTGGGNIQYF; DNA: TGTGCCAGCAGTGAAGGGGGTACAGGCGGAGGAAACATTCAGTACTTC
D: TRBD1; length: 15; J: TRBJ2-2; size: once; V: TRBV6-5; CDR3: CASSYWTGNTGELFF; DNA: TGTGCCAGCAGTTACTGGACAGGAAACACCGGGGAGCTGTTTTTT
D: -; length: 13; J: TRBJ2-2; size: -; V: TRBV9; CDR3: CASSGGFPGELFF; DNA: TGTGCCAGCAGCGGAGGGTTCCCCGGGGAGCTGTTTTTT
D: -; length: 14; J: TRBJ1-1; size: few; V: TRBV6-5; CDR3: CASSPGGMNTEAFF; DNA: TGTGCCAGCAGCCCTGGAGGGATGAACACTGAAGCTTTCTTT
D: -; length: 13; J: TRBJ1-1; size: -; V: TRBV6-6; CDR3: CASSSQGTPEAFF; DNA: TGTGCCAGCAGTTCCCAGGGGACCCCTGAAGCTTTCTTT
D: -; length: 13; J: TRBJ1-5; size: -; V: TRBV19; CDR3: CASTAGVYQPQHF; DNA: TGTGCCAGTACCGCAGGGGTATACCAGCCCCAGCATTTT
D: -; length: 15; J: TRBJ2-3; size: -; V: TRBV5-1; CDR3: CASSLTGREVDTQYF; DNA: TGCGCCAGCAGCTTGACAGGGAGGGAGGTAGATACGCAGTATTTT
D: -; length: 12; J: TRBJ2-1; size: few; V: TRBV6-6; CDR3: CASSIPGNEQFF; DNA: TGTGCCAGCAGTATCCCAGGCAATGAGCAGTTCTTC
D: -; length: 15; J: TRBJ2-1; size: -; V: TRBV6-5; CDR3: CASSYWGNTYNEQFF; DNA: TGTGCCAGCAGTTATTGGGGTAATACCTACAATGAGCAGTTCTTC
D: TRBD1; length: 15; J: TRBJ1-5; size: -; V: TRBV4-1; CDR3: CASSQTTGTAQPQHF; DNA: TGCGCCAGCAGCCAGACGACAGGGACGGCACAGCCCCAGCATTTT
D: -; length: 13; J: TRBJ2-5; size: -; V: TRBV5-1; CDR3: CASSGGTGETQYF; DNA: TGCGCCAGCAGCGGGGGAACCGGAGAGACCCAGTACTTC
D: TRBD2; length: 16; J: TRBJ2-7; size: once; V: TRBV28; CDR3: CASSGAGVTRTYEQYF; DNA: TGTGCCAGCAGTGGCGCGGGGGTGACAAGGACCTACGAGCAGTACTTC
D: -; length: 16; J: TRBJ2-2; size: once; V: TRBV5-4; CDR3: CASSPGRGWETGELFF; DNA: TGTGCCAGCAGCCCGGGGCGGGGTTGGGAAACCGGGGAGCTGTTTTTT
D: TRBD1; length: 15; J: TRBJ2-1; size: -; V: TRBV6-4; CDR3: CASSDGTGGSNEQFF; DNA: TGTGCCAGCAGTGATGGGACAGGGGGTTCCAATGAGCAGTTCTTC